These T cell receptor beta chains were read from a single sample in a study of response to subunit inactivated influenza vaccine. TCRdb used MiXCR to reprocess the RT-PCR reads, holding one entry per CDR3 protein. The sample contains 800,000 to 1,000,000 distinct CDR3 sequences, less than 25% of which appear only once. The material was PBMCs from blood, obtained about 5 days after vaccination. Receptors originate from a man in his forties or fifties who received an inactivated influenza vaccine. The CDR3 runs from the conserved cysteine through the conserved F or W. The D gene is left open where the match is weak. The size entry is marked missing in some rows and otherwise reads once, few, many or a size class.

abundance	v_gene	d_gene	j_gene	CDR3aa	CDR3nt
NA	TRBV20-1	NA	TRBJ2-1	CSASAPNYNEQFF	TGCAGTGCTAGTGCCCCCAACTACAATGAGCAGTTCTTC
NA	TRBV24-1	NA	TRBJ1-2	CATSDLNYGYTF	TGTGCCACCAGTGATCTGAACTATGGCTACACCTTC
many	TRBV9	TRBD2	TRBJ2-3	CASSVEGLAGRRNTQYF	TGTGCCAGCAGCGTAGAGGGGCTAGCGGGGAGAAGGAATACGCAGTATTTT
many	TRBV4-2	NA	TRBJ2-1	CASSQDWLSSYNEQFF	TGTGCCAGCAGCCAAGATTGGCTGAGCTCCTACAATGAGCAGTTCTTC
NA	TRBV30	NA	TRBJ1-1	CAWRGAGAFF	TGTGCCTGGAGGGGGGCTGGAGCTTTCTTT
many	TRBV29-1	NA	TRBJ2-1	CSGATGAGVSNEQFF	TGCAGCGGCGCGACAGGTGCGGGAGTAAGTAATGAGCAGTTCTTC
NA	TRBV11-2	NA	TRBJ2-3	CASSLVNRAFADTQYF	TGTGCCAGCAGCTTAGTTAACAGGGCGTTCGCAGATACGCAGTATTTT
many	TRBV12-3/TRBV12-4	NA	TRBJ2-7	CASTPGTSSYEQYF	TGTGCCAGCACCCCCGGAACAAGCTCCTACGAGCAGTACTTC
few	TRBV29-1	NA	TRBJ2-7	CSVANGVGTYEQYF	TGCAGCGTCGCAAACGGTGTAGGAACCTACGAGCAGTACTTC
few	TRBV7-9	NA	TRBJ2-5	CASSPSPRGQETQYF	TGTGCCAGCAGCCCCTCCCCAAGGGGCCAAGAGACCCAGTACTTC
few	TRBV5-5	NA	TRBJ2-3	CASTSDRRPDTQYF	TGTGCCAGCACCTCAGACAGGAGACCAGATACGCAGTATTTT
NA	TRBV15	NA	TRBJ1-2	CATSSSDNYGYTF	TGTGCCACCAGCAGTAGTGACAACTATGGCTACACCTTC
NA	TRBV10-3	NA	TRBJ2-3	CAIRSSSHLAISTDTQYF	TGTGCCATCAGGAGCAGCTCCCACCTAGCGATTAGCACAGATACGCAGTATTTT
NA	TRBV20-1	TRBD1	TRBJ1-4	CSARDRGPNEKLFF	TGCAGTGCAAGGGACAGGGGTCCTAATGAAAAACTGTTTTTT
NA	TRBV12-3/TRBV12-4	NA	TRBJ2-1	CASSGAHNEQFF	TGTGCCAGCAGCGGGGCCCACAATGAGCAGTTCTTC
few	TRBV25-1	NA	TRBJ2-3	CASLRESTDTQYF	TGTGCCAGCCTCAGGGAGAGCACAGATACGCAGTATTTT
many	TRBV6-2/TRBV6-3	NA	TRBJ2-2	CASSRLTVLGELFF	TGTGCCAGCAGCCGCCTGACAGTACTCGGGGAGCTGTTTTTT
NA	TRBV5-1	NA	TRBJ1-5	CASSYRGTGPQHF	TGCGCCAGCAGCTACCGCGGTACTGGGCCCCAGCATTTT
NA	TRBV12-3/TRBV12-4	NA	TRBJ1-5	CASSFVLGGGNQPQHF	TGTGCCAGCAGTTTCGTTTTGGGGGGAGGCAATCAGCCCCAGCATTTT
few	TRBV20-1	NA	TRBJ2-3	CSARGEGHTDTQYF	TGCAGTGCTAGGGGCGAGGGACACACAGATACGCAGTATTTT
NA	TRBV24-1	NA	TRBJ2-1	CATSDAGQFVDEQFF	TGTGCCACCAGTGATGCAGGACAGTTTGTCGATGAGCAGTTCTTC
few	TRBV7-8	TRBD1	TRBJ2-2	CASSFTGEPNTGELFF	TGTGCCAGCAGCTTCACAGGGGAACCGAACACCGGGGAGCTGTTTTTT
many	TRBV3-1	NA	TRBJ1-1	CASSQEGGPPEAFF	TGTGCCAGCAGCCAAGAAGGGGGACCCCCTGAAGCTTTCTTT
few	TRBV13	NA	TRBJ2-3	CASSTRSSAPDTQYF	TGTGCCAGCAGCACCCGGTCTAGCGCCCCAGATACGCAGTATTTT
NA	TRBV7-2	NA	TRBJ2-5	CASTSWGRQETQYF	TGTGCCAGCACCTCCTGGGGTAGGCAAGAGACCCAGTACTTC
NA	TRBV5-1	NA	TRBJ2-5	CASSPSRVQETQYF	TGCGCCAGCAGCCCCTCCCGGGTACAAGAGACCCAGTACTTC
few	TRBV6-2/TRBV6-3	TRBD2	TRBJ2-1	CASSYPLTSGRNEQFF	TGTGCCAGCAGTTACCCCCTGACTAGCGGGAGGAATGAGCAGTTCTTC
NA	TRBV6-1	NA	TRBJ2-3	CASSPPGVRTDMQYF	TGTGCCAGCAGCCCCCCAGGTGTCCGCACAGATATGCAGTATTTT
few	TRBV10-3	NA	TRBJ2-7	CAISGTEYEQYF	TGTGCCATCAGTGGAACTGAATACGAGCAGTACTTC
NA	TRBV14	NA	TRBJ1-1	CASSNNSHNTEAFF	TGTGCCAGCAGCAATAACAGCCACAACACTGAAGCTTTCTTT
once	TRBV6-1	TRBD1	TRBJ2-7	CASRPDRTGAYEQYF	TGTGCCAGCAGACCCGACCGGACAGGGGCCTACGAGCAGTACTTC
few	TRBV28	TRBD2	TRBJ2-2	CASRLFGRSGELFF	TGTGCCAGCAGACTGTTCGGGAGGTCCGGGGAGCTGTTTTTT
few	TRBV5-6	NA	TRBJ2-3	CASSGGTDRTDTQYF	TGTGCCAGCAGCGGAGGGACAGACAGGACAGATACGCAGTATTTT
few	TRBV11-2	TRBD2	TRBJ2-1	CASSKGLAGRPYNEQFF	TGTGCCAGCAGCAAAGGACTAGCGGGAAGACCTTACAATGAGCAGTTCTTC
NA	TRBV7-9	TRBD2	TRBJ2-1	CASSSSGIRNNEQFF	TGTGCCAGCAGCAGTAGCGGGATTCGAAACAATGAGCAGTTCTTC
NA	TRBV7-2	NA	TRBJ2-3	CASSLRRLALTDTQYF	TGTGCCAGCAGCTTACGTAGGCTAGCCTTAACAGATACGCAGTATTTT
few	TRBV10-2	TRBD1	TRBJ2-4	CASRDRGSLYF	TGCGCCAGCAGGGACAGGGGGTCCCTGTACTTC
NA	TRBV5-1	NA	TRBJ2-5	CASSLDATGIQETQYF	TGCGCCAGCAGCTTGGACGCTACAGGGATCCAAGAGACCCAGTACTTC
few	TRBV10-3	TRBD2	TRBJ2-5	CAISGTKREVQETQYF	TGTGCCATCAGTGGTACTAAGCGGGAGGTCCAAGAGACCCAGTACTTC
NA	TRBV18	TRBD2	TRBJ2-1	CASSPPSGLHNEQFF	TGTGCCAGCTCACCTCCTAGCGGCCTCCACAATGAGCAGTTCTTC
NA	TRBV6-1	NA	TRBJ1-2	CASRARGNNYGYTF	TGTGCCAGCAGGGCCAGGGGTAATAACTATGGCTACACCTTC
few	TRBV20-1	NA	TRBJ1-4	CSARGPPGSGNEKLFF	TGCAGTGCTAGAGGTCCTCCGGGATCCGGTAATGAAAAACTGTTTTTT
NA	TRBV6-2/TRBV6-3	TRBD2	TRBJ2-7	CASSYAGGTSEQYF	TGTGCCAGCAGTTACGCGGGGGGAACCTCCGAGCAGTACTTC
few	TRBV6-1	NA	TRBJ2-7	CASRIDRTPYEQYF	TGTGCCAGCAGAATTGACAGGACCCCCTACGAGCAGTACTTC
many	TRBV7-8	NA	TRBJ2-5	CASSLPSQGAKETQYF	TGTGCCAGCAGCTTACCCTCCCAAGGGGCGAAAGAGACCCAGTACTTC
few	TRBV6-5	NA	TRBJ2-7	CASTRGYEQYF	TGTGCCAGCACTAGGGGGTACGAGCAGTACTTC
NA	TRBV9	TRBD1	TRBJ2-6	CASSVSGQVLSGANVLTF	TGTGCCAGCAGCGTATCTGGACAGGTCCTCTCTGGGGCCAACGTCCTGACTTTC
many	TRBV6-1	TRBD1	TRBJ1-5	CASRTGDQPQHF	TGTGCCAGCCGGACAGGGGATCAGCCCCAGCATTTT
NA	TRBV6-5	NA	TRBJ1-3	CASSSQQRAGNTIYF	TGTGCCAGCAGTTCCCAACAACGAGCTGGAAACACCATATATTTT
NA	TRBV20-1	TRBD2	TRBJ2-7	CSASVTGTSGRITYEQYF	TGCAGTGCTAGTGTAACCGGGACTAGCGGGAGAATCACCTACGAGCAGTACTTC
NA	TRBV11-2	NA	TRBJ2-1	CASSLVKGSYNEQFF	TGTGCCAGCAGCTTAGTCAAGGGCTCCTACAATGAGCAGTTCTTC
few	TRBV5-1	TRBD1	TRBJ1-6	CASSPEGQSFDSPLHF	TGCGCCAGCAGCCCAGAGGGACAGTCCTTTGATTCACCCCTCCACTTT
few	TRBV24-1	TRBD2	TRBJ2-3	CATSDPGLAEFDTQYF	TGTGCCACCAGTGACCCCGGACTAGCGGAGTTCGATACGCAGTATTTT
NA	TRBV5-1	NA	TRBJ2-3	CASSPAASSADTQYF	TGCGCCAGCAGCCCGGCAGCTAGCTCAGCAGATACGCAGTATTTT
NA	TRBV4-2	TRBD1	TRBJ2-3	CASSQDYRGTGTDTQYF	TGTGCCAGCAGCCAAGATTACAGGGGTACGGGCACAGATACGCAGTATTTT
NA	TRBV7-3	NA	TRBJ1-1	CASSLTHGSTEAFF	TGTGCCAGCAGCTTAACGCACGGGAGCACTGAAGCTTTCTTT
NA	TRBV19	NA	TRBJ1-2	CASSIFGSNYGYTF	TGTGCCAGTAGTATATTCGGTTCTAACTATGGCTACACCTTC